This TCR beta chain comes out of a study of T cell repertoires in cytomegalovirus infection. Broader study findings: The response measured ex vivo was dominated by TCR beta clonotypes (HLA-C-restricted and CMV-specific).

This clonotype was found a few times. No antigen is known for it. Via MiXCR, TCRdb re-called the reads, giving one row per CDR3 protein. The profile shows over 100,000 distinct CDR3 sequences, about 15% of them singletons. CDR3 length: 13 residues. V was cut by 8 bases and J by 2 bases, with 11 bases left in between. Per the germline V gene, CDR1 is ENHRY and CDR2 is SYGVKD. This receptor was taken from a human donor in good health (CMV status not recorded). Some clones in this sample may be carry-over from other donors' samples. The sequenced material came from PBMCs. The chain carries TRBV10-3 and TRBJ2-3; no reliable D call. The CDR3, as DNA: TGTGCCATCTTGGCCCGAAACACAGATACGCAGTATTTT. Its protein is CAILARNTDTQYF.